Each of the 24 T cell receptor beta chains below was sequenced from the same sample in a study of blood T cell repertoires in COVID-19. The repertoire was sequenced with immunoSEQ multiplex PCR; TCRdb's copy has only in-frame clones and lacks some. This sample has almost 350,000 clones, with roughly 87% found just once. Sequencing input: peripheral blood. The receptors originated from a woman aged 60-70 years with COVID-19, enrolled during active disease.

The CDR3 DNA follows: TGCGCCAGCAGCCCCGAACTTCACAGGCCGAATGAAAAACTGTTTTTT. Translation gives CASSPELHRPNEKLFF. This rearrangement joins TRBV4-1 to TRBJ1-4; TRBD1 is a possible D gene (5 bases). V was clipped by 4 bases and J by 5 bases, with 17 bases between them. The CDR3 totals 16 residues. Germline V gene sequence: CDR1 MGHRA, CDR2 YSYEKL.

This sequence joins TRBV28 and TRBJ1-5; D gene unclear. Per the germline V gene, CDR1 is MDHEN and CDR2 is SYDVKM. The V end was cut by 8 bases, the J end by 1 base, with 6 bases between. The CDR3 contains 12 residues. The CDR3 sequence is CASQASNQPQHF. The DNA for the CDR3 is TGTGCCAGCCAGGCCAGCAATCAGCCCCAGCATTTT.

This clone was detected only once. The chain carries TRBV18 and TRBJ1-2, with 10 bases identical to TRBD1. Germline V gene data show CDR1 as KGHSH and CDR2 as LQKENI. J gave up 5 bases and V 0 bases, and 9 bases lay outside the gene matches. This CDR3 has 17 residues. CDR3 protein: CASSPPFPGQGLYGYTF. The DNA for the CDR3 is TGTGCCAGCTCACCACCATTTCCGGGACAGGGGTTATATGGCTACACCTTC.

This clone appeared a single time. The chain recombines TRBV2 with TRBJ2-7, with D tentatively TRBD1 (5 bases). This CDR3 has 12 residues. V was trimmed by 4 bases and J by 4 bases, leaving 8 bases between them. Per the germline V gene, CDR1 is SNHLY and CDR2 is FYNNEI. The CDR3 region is CASSGTPYEQYF. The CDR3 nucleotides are TGTGCCAGCAGTGGGACACCTTACGAGCAGTACTTC.

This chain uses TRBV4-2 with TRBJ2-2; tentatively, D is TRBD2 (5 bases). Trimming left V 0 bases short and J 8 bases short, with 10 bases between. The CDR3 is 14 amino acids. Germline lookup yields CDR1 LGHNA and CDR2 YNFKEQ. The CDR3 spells CASSQDRGTGELFF. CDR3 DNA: TGTGCCAGCAGCCAAGATCGGGGAACAGGGGAGCTGTTTTTT.

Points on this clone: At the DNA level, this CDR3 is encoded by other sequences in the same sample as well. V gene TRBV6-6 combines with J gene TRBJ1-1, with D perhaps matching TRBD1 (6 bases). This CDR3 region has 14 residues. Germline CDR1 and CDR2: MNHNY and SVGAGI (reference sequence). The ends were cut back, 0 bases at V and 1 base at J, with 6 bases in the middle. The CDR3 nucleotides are TGTGCCAGCAGTTACTCAGGGGGGAACACTGAAGCTTTCTTT. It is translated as CASSYSGGNTEAFF.

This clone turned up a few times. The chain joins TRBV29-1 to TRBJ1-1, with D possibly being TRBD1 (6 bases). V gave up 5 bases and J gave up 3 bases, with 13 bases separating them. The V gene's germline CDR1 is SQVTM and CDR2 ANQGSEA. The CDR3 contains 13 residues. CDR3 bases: TGCAGCGTTCTTCAGGGGTTGTACACTGAAGCTTTCTTT. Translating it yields CSVLQGLYTEAFF.

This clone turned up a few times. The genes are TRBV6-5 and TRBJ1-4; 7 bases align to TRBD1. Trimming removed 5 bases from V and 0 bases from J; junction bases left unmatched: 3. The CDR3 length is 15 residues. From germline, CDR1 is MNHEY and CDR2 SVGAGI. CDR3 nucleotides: TGTGCCAGCAGTCGACAGGGTGCAACTAATGAAAAACTGTTTTTT. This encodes CASSRQGATNEKLFF.

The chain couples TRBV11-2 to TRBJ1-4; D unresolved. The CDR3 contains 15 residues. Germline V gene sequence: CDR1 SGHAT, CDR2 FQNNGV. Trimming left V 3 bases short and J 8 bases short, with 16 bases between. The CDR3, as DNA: TGTGCCAGCAGCTTCTCCGGCGGGTCCTGGGAAAAACTGTTTTTT. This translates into CASSFSGGSWEKLFF. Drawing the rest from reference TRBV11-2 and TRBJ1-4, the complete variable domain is EAGVAQSPRYKIIEKRQSVAFWCNPISGHATLYWYQQILGQGPKLLIQFQNNGVVDDSQLPKDRFSAERLKGVDSTLKIQPAKLEDSAVYLCASSFSGGSWEKLFFGSGTQLSVL.

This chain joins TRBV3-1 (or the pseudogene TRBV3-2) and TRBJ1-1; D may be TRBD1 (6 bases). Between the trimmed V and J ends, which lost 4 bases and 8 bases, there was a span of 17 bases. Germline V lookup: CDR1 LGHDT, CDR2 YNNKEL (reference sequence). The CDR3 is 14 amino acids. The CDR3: CASSPMTGKGEAFF. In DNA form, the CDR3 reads TGTGCCAGCAGCCCAATGACAGGAAAGGGAGAAGCTTTCTTT.

The CDR3 protein is CASSLLAFPNTGELFF. CDR3 nucleotide sequence: TGTGCCAGCAGCTTACTGGCATTTCCGAACACCGGGGAGCTGTTTTTT. The chain joins TRBV7-3 to TRBJ2-2; no reliable D call. Germline V CDR1 and CDR2: SGHTA, FQGTGA. V dropped 2 bases and J dropped 0 bases, with 10 bases sitting between them. The CDR3 contains 16 residues.

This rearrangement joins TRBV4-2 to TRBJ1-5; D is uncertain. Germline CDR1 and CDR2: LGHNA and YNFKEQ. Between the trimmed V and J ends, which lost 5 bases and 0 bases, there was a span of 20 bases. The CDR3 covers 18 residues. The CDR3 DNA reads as TGTGCCAGCAGCTTTTTAATCTCAACCTCTAATAGCAATCAGCCCCAGCATTTT. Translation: CASSFLISTSNSNQPQHF.

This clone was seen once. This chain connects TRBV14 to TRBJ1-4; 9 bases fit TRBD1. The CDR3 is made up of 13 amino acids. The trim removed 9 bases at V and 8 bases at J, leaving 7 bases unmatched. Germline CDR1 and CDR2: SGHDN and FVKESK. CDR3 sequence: CARVQGAGEKLFF. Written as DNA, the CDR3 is TGTGCCAGGGTACAGGGGGCGGGGGAAAAACTGTTTTTT. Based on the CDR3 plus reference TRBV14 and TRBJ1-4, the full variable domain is EAGVTQFPSHSVIEKGQTVTLRCDPISGHDNLYWYRRVMGKEIKFLLHFVKESKQDESGMPNNRFLAERTGGTYSTLKVQPAELEDSGVYFCARVQGAGEKLFFGSGTQLSVL.

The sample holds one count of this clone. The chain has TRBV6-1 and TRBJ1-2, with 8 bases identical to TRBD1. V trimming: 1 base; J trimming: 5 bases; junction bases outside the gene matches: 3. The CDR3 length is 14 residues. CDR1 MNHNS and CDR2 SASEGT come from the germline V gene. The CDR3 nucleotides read TGTGCCAGCAGTGAAGAGAACAGGGGGTATGGCTACACCTTC. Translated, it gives CASSEENRGYGYTF.

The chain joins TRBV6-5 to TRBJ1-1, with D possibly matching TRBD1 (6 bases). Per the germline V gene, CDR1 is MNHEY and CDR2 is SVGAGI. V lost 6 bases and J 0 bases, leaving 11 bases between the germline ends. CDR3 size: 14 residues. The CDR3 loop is CASRRDRLNTEAFF. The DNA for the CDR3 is TGTGCCAGCAGACGTGACAGGTTGAACACTGAAGCTTTCTTT.

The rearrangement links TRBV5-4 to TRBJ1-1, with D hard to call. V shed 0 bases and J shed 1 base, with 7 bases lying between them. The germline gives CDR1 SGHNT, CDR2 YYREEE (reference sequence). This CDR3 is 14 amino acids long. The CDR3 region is CASSLAGRNTEAFF. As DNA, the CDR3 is TGTGCCAGCAGCTTGGCAGGTAGGAACACTGAAGCTTTCTTT.

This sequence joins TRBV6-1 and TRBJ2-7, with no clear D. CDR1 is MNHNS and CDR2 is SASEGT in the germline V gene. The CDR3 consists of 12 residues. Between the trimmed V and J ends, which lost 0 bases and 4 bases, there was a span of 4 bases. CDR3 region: CASSEARYEQYF. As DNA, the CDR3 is TGTGCCAGCAGTGAAGCACGGTACGAGCAGTACTTC.

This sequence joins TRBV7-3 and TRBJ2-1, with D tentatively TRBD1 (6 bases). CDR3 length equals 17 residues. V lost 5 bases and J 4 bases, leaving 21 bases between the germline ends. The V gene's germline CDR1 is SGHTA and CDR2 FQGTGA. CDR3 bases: TGTGCCAGCAGCCCCTATAGAGGGGGTTTACTATACAATGAGCAGTTCTTC. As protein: CASSPYRGGLLYNEQFF.

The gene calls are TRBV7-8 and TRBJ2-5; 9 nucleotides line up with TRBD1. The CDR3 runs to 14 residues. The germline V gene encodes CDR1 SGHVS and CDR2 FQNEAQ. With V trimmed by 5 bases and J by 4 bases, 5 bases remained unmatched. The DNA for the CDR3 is TGTGCCAGCAGCGGCGGGACAGGGACAGAGACCCAGTACTTC. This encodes CASSGGTGTETQYF.

The CDR3 spells CASSRGVNTEAFF. CDR3 coding DNA: TGTGCCAGCAGCCGGGGGGTGAACACTGAAGCTTTCTTT. V gene TRBV11-1 combines with J gene TRBJ1-1; possibly TRBD1 for D (5 bases). The germline gives CDR1 SGHAT, CDR2 FQDESV (reference sequence). The V end was cut by 5 bases, the J end by 0 bases, with 7 bases between. CDR3 length: 13 amino acids.

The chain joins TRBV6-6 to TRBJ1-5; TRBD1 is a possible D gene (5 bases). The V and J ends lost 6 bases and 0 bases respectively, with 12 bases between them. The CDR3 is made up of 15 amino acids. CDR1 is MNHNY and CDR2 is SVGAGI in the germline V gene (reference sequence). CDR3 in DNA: TGTGCCAGCAGCCCCGGACAAAATAGCAATCAGCCCCAGCATTTT. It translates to CASSPGQNSNQPQHF.

The CDR3 loop is CASSLQGSQLNTEAFF. The CDR3 DNA reads TGTGCCAGCAGCTTACAGGGGTCCCAATTGAACACTGAAGCTTTCTTT. This chain connects TRBV7-3 to TRBJ1-1, with D possibly being TRBD1 (6 bases). Germline V lookup: CDR1 SGHTA, CDR2 FQGTGA. This CDR3 comprises 16 residues. With 2 bases removed from V and 0 bases from J, the gap between germline ends came to 13 bases.

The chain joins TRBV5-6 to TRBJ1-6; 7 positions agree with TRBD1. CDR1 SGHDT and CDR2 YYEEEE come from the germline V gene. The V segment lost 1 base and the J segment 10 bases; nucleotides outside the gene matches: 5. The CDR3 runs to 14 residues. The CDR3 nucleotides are TGTGCCAGCAGCTTGAGAGGGGGCCGGTCACCCCTCCACTTT. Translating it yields CASSLRGGRSPLHF.

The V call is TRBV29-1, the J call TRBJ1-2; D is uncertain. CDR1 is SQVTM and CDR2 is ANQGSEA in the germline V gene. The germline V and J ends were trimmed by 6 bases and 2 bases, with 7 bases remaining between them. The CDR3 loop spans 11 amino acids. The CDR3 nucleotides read TGCAGCGTCGCGCAAAACTATGGCTACACCTTC. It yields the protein CSVAQNYGYTF.